The 25 T cell receptor beta chains in this list originate from one sample, sequenced in a study of blood T cells in healthy people across ages. The use of a sample-barcoded 5' primer and a J-beta primer mix characterized a second PCR of roughly 6 to 11 cycles. TCRdb analysed the 5' RACE reads with MiXCR anew, one entry per CDR3 protein. The sample records about 930,000 distinct CDR3 sequences, 25% to 30% being singletons. The sample was also reused in another study, on T cells of mothers and their children.

The sequenced material came from blood. These TCRs come from a woman aged 40 to 50 in good health.

As concerns this clonotype: A read error may produce the germline difference seen at one junction end. The chain has TRBV15 and TRBJ2-3; the match to TRBD2 covers 9 bases. CDR1 is LNHNV, CDR2 YYDKDF, per germline (reference sequence). CDR3 length: 15 amino acids. This CDR3 is CATSRERGGTDTRYF. CDR3 sequence (DNA): TGTGCCACCAGCAGAGAGCGGGGGGGCACAGATACGCGGTATTTT.

This chain connects TRBV6-6 to TRBJ1-6; TRBD1 matches 9 bases. J was trimmed by 7 bases and V by 7 bases; bases with no gene match: 11. CDR1 is MNHNY and CDR2 is SVGAGI in the germline V gene (reference sequence). This CDR3 has 16 residues. CDR3 nucleotide sequence: TGTGCCAGCACTATCAACCTGGGACAGGGCAATTCACCCCTCCACTTT. This translates into CASTINLGQGNSPLHF.

This chain uses TRBV18 with TRBJ1-1; no clear D gene. The CDR3 runs to 15 residues. Trimming left V 4 bases short and J 1 base short, with 13 bases between. Germline V gives CDR1 KGHSH, CDR2 LQKENI. The CDR3 nucleotides read TGTGCCAGCTCACTAAGTTGGGATTCGAACACTGAAGCTTTCTTT. It codes for CASSLSWDSNTEAFF.

This clonotype came up a few times. This chain uses TRBV20-1 with TRBJ1-2, with unresolved D. The CDR3 is 11 amino acids. Germline loops: CDR1 DFQATT, CDR2 SNEGSKA (reference sequence). V was cut by 3 bases and J by 8 bases, with 10 bases left in between. CDR3 coding DNA: TGCAGTGCTAGTGTGGTTCGCGGCTACACCTTC. Its protein product is CSASVVRGYTF.

This clonotype was seen many times. The chain is built from TRBV14 and TRBJ1-2; D call uncertain. In germline, CDR1 is SGHDN, CDR2 FVKESK. The CDR3 runs 15 residues. The germline V and J ends were trimmed by 1 base and 0 bases, with 9 bases remaining between them. CDR3 residues: CASSQVSAANYGYTF. Written as DNA, the CDR3 is TGTGCCAGCAGCCAAGTTTCAGCGGCTAACTATGGCTACACCTTC.

This clonotype was recorded at least ten times. V and J are TRBV6-1 and TRBJ2-7; TRBD1 aligns across 9 bases. This CDR3 is built from 14 residues. Unmatched junction bases numbered 4, after V lost 6 bases and J lost 1 base. Germline V gives CDR1 MNHNS, CDR2 SASEGT. The CDR3, as DNA: TGTGCCAGCAGAATGGGACAGGGTTCCTACGAGCAGTACTTC. Translating gives CASRMGQGSYEQYF.

V and J are TRBV27 and TRBJ1-2; 7 nucleotides match TRBD1. Germline CDR1 is MNHEY and CDR2 is SMNVEV (reference sequence). Trimming cost V 6 bases and J 8 bases; bases outside gene matches: 15. The CDR3 is 15 amino acids. The CDR3 region has the DNA TGTGCCAGCAGAAGCGCAGGACAGGTGGCCGGGGGCTACACCTTC. Protein product: CASRSAGQVAGGYTF.

This clonotype was seen many times. V gene TRBV7-2 combines with J gene TRBJ2-1; 14 positions agree with TRBD2. Germline V gene lookup returns CDR1 SGHTA and CDR2 FQGNSA. The V and J ends lost 3 bases and 9 bases, in that order; junction bases with no gene match: 4. The CDR3 spans 15 residues. Here the CDR3 reads CASSLTSGGASEQFF. For the CDR3, the DNA is TGTGCCAGCAGCTTGACTAGCGGGGGGGCCAGTGAGCAGTTCTTC.

This clonotype was observed a few times. The genes are TRBV20-1 and TRBJ1-5, with a possible D match to TRBD1 (5 bases). The germline gives CDR1 DFQATT, CDR2 SNEGSKA (reference sequence). V lost 2 bases to trimming and J lost 1 base, with 9 bases between them. The CDR3 is made up of 14 amino acids. CDR3: CSARQGQSNQPQHF. In DNA form, the CDR3 reads TGCAGTGCTAGACAGGGCCAGAGCAATCAGCCCCAGCATTTT.

This clonotype was counted at least ten times. The germline gene is not matched at one end of the junction; a read error may be the cause. The rearrangement uses TRBV7-7 and TRBJ2-3; possibly TRBD1 for D (6 bases). Germline CDR1 SSHAT, CDR2 FNYEAQ (reference sequence). This CDR3 has 14 amino acids. CDR3 nucleotide sequence: TGTGCTAGCAGCTTCAACAGGGCCACAGATACGCAGTATTTT. Amino acids: CASSFNRATDTQYF.

V gene TRBV7-2 combines with J gene TRBJ2-1, with 7 bases that match TRBD2. Germline CDR1 is SGHTA and CDR2 is FQGNSA. The CDR3 spans 15 residues. J lost 6 bases, V lost 5 bases, and 10 bases had no gene match. The CDR3 DNA sequence: TGTGCCAGCAGCCCGAGGCTAGCGGTAGGCAATGAGCAGTTCTTC. Translation: CASSPRLAVGNEQFF. The variable domain in full, with the rest retrieved from reference TRBV7-2 and TRBJ2-1, is GAGVSQSPSNKVTEKGKDVELRCDPISGHTALYWYRQSLGQGLEFLIYFQGNSAPDKSGLPSDRFSAERTGGSVSTLTIQRTQQEDSAVYLCASSPRLAVGNEQFFGPGTRLTVL.

The gene calls are TRBV20-1 and TRBJ2-5; 7 nucleotides align to TRBD1. Germline V gene sequence: CDR1 DFQATT, CDR2 SNEGSKA (reference sequence). Germline trimming cut 2 bases from V and 1 base from J; bases unmatched to any gene: 7. The CDR3 spans 15 residues. The CDR3 sequence is CSARKTGLVQETQYF. The DNA of the CDR3 is TGCAGTGCTAGAAAGACAGGGTTAGTCCAAGAGACCCAGTACTTC.

Remarks on this clonotype: At one end, the junction sequence differs from germline, possibly due to a read error. The CDR3 here is CASSAEGSAALQFF. CDR3 sequence (DNA): TGCGCCAGCAGTGCAGAGGGGAGTGCGGCGTTGCAGTTCTTC. This rearrangement joins TRBV6-1 to TRBJ2-1, with D perhaps given as TRBD1 or TRBD2 (5 bases each). From germline, CDR1 is MNHNS and CDR2 SASEGT. The CDR3 consists of 14 residues.

As concerns this clonotype: An end of the junction differs from the germline gene, which may be a read error. This sequence joins TRBV20-1 and TRBJ1-5; the D gene is possibly TRBD1 (5 bases). This CDR3 has 13 amino acids. CDR1 DFQATT and CDR2 SNEGSKA come from the germline V gene (reference sequence). The DNA of the CDR3 is TGCAGTGCCGGAGGGGCAGGTAATCAGCCCCGGCATTTT. It is translated as CSAGGAGNQPRHF.

This clonotype came up many times. The chain links TRBV7-6 to TRBJ2-1; possible D gene TRBD1, 6 bases. V lost 5 bases and J lost 3, with 17 bases in between. The germline gives CDR1 SGHVS, CDR2 FNYEAQ. This CDR3 spans 16 amino acids. The CDR3 spells CASSGFGRDIYNEQFF. The CDR3 nucleotides read TGTGCCAGCAGCGGGTTCGGCCGGGACATCTACAATGAGCAGTTCTTC. Complete variable domain (other parts from reference TRBV7-6 and TRBJ2-1): GAGVSQSPRYKVTKRGQDVALRCDPISGHVSLYWYRQALGQGPEFLTYFNYEAQQDKSGLPNDRFSAERPEGSISTLTIQRTEQRDSAMYRCASSGFGRDIYNEQFFGPGTRLTVL.

The rearrangement joins TRBV7-9 to TRBJ2-5, with TRBD2 matching 9 bases. The ends lost 8 bases at V and 11 bases at J; junction bases unmatched: 12. CDR3 length equals 13 residues. Germline-derived CDR1 and CDR2 are SEHNR and FQNEAQ (reference sequence). Here the CDR3 reads CASVLAGNNEQYF. Here the CDR3 DNA reads TGTGCCAGCGTGCTAGCGGGAAACAATGAGCAGTACTTC. Using reference TRBV7-9 and TRBJ2-5 for the parts outside the CDR3, the full variable domain is DTGVSQNPRHKITKRGQNVTFRCDPISEHNRLYWYRQTLGQGPEFLTYFQNEAQLEKSRLLSDRFSAERPKGSFSTLEIQRTEQGDSAMYLCASVLAGNNEQYFGPGTRLLVL.

In this sample, this clonotype turned up many times. The gene calls are TRBV7-2 and TRBJ1-1, with D possibly TRBD1 on 6 matching bases. Trimming took off 0 bases at V and 4 bases at J, with 9 bases between the two ends. Germline assignment: CDR1 SGHTA and CDR2 FQGNSA. The CDR3 runs 14 residues. The CDR3 loop reads CASSLAGTTTEAFF. The CDR3 bases are TGTGCCAGCAGCTTAGCCGGGACAACCACTGAAGCTTTCTTT.

The CDR3 loop reads CASRRGEGAEAFF. In DNA, the CDR3 is TGTGCCAGCAGACGTGGGGAGGGGGCTGAAGCTTTCTTT. This chain joins TRBV12-3 or TRBV12-4 and TRBJ1-1; D possibly corresponds to TRBD1 (6 bases). There are 13 residues in the CDR3. Trimming took 6 bases from V and 6 from J, leaving 14 bases between them.

This clonotype appeared a few times. The J gene is TRBJ2-5, the V gene TRBV19; unclear D gene. The end of the DNA fits TRBJ2-7 better, so the J call may be wrong. This CDR3 is 13 amino acids long. Germline CDR1 reads LNHDA; CDR2 reads SQIVND (reference sequence). The CDR3 spells CASSYYGSNEQYF. The CDR3 DNA follows: TGTGCCAGTAGTTACTACGGGTCTAACGAGCAGTACTTC.

This clonotype has more than one count but fewer than ten. The V gene is TRBV28, the J gene TRBJ2-2, with D unclear. Looked up from germline, CDR1 is MDHEN and CDR2 is SYDVKM. CDR3 length: 15 residues. Trimming shortened V by 8 bases and J by 4 bases, and 17 bases separated the two germline ends. DNA of the CDR3: TGTGCCAGCCTAGGGCCAGTTACTTTCACCGGGGAGCTGTTTTTT. Translating gives CASLGPVTFTGELFF.

The V gene is TRBV11-2, the J gene TRBJ2-5; 9 nucleotides line up with TRBD2. The CDR3 length is 17 residues. Trimming cost V 0 bases and J 4 bases; bases outside gene matches: 9. CDR1 is SGHAT, CDR2 FQNNGV, per germline. The CDR3 sequence: CASSLDGLAGMGETQYF. In nucleotides, the CDR3 is TGTGCCAGCAGCTTAGACGGGCTAGCGGGGATGGGAGAGACCCAGTACTTC.

To note about this clonotype: This clone may be a read error of a much larger clone one base away. This chain links TRBV29-1 with TRBJ2-4, with D possibly being TRBD1 (5 bases). CDR1 is SQVTM, CDR2 ANQGSEA, per germline. CDR3 length: 14 residues. The CDR3 region is CSATQGGTKNIRYF. The CDR3 region has the DNA TGCAGCGCGACTCAGGGCGGTACCAAAAACATTCGGTACTTC.

CDR3 sequence: CAIRDRDRGGYEQYF. The CDR3 nucleotides read TGTGCCATCAGGGATAGGGACCGGGGAGGCTACGAGCAGTACTTC. The V gene is TRBV10-3, the J gene TRBJ2-7; tentative D call: TRBD2 (6 bases). Germline V gene sequence: CDR1 ENHRY, CDR2 SYGVKD. V was trimmed by 6 bases and J by 3 bases, leaving 18 bases between them. This CDR3 comprises 15 residues.

This clonotype was counted between two and nine times. The rearrangement links TRBV27 to TRBJ1-2; the D gene is possibly TRBD1 (6 bases). The CDR3 is 15 amino acids. The germline CDR1 and CDR2 sequences are MNHEY and SMNVEV (reference sequence). V was shortened by 1 base and J by 7 bases, with 16 bases between the two germline ends. The DNA for the CDR3 is TGTGCCAGCAGTTTATATGCCTGGGGGCTCGGTGGCTACACCTTC. Amino acid sequence: CASSLYAWGLGGYTF.

This clonotype was found once. The junction departs from the called germline gene at one end, perhaps through a read error. The rearrangement uses TRBV11-3 and TRBJ2-6; 8 bases agree with TRBD1. This CDR3 contains 17 residues. The germline V gene has CDR1 SGHNT and CDR2 YENEEA. This CDR3 reads CAGSPGTGSTGANVLTF. Written as DNA, the CDR3 is TGTGCCGGCAGCCCCGGGACAGGATCCACTGGGGCCAACGTCCTGACTTTC.